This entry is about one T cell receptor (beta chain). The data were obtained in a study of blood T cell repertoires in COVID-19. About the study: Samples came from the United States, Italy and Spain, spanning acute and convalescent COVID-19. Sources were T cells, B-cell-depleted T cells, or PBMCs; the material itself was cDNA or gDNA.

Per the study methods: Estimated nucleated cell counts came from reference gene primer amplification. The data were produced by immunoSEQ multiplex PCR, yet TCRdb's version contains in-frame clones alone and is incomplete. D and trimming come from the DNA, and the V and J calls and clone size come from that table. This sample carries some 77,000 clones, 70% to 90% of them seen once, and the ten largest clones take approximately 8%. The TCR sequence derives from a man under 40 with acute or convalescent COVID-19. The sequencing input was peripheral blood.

The DNA of the CDR3 is TGCGCCAGCAGCCAAGTAATGGGAGAGCTATATGGCTACACCTTC. It codes for CASSQVMGELYGYTF. The chain combines TRBV4-1 with TRBJ1-2; D not certain. This CDR3 has 15 amino acids. Germline values: CDR1 MGHRA, CDR2 YSYEKL. The V end was cut by 1 base, the J end by 5 bases, with 14 bases between.